These 13 T cell receptor beta chains share one sample of origin, sequenced in a study of identifying expanded T cells in peripheral blood. Only in-frame clones appear in the TCRdb table, and some are missing; sequencing was by immunoSEQ multiplex PCR. Here the sample spans around 95,000 clones, approximately 88% being singletons. Sequencing was carried out using blood. The receptors shown here come from a person aged 18 to 75 in good health.

The chain is built from TRBV15 and TRBJ1-5; D not resolved. The germline gives CDR1 LNHNV, CDR2 YYDKDF (reference sequence). The CDR3 runs 15 residues. The V end lost 0 bases, the J end lost 9 bases, and 15 bases lay between the germline ends. DNA for the CDR3: TGTGCCACCAGCAGAGACACCGGACCATTCCGGCCCCAGCATTTT. This sequence encodes CATSRDTGPFRPQHF. The full variable domain, rest sourced from reference TRBV15 and TRBJ1-5, is DAMVIQNPRYQVTQFGKPVTLSCSQTLNHNVMYWYQQKSSQAPKLLFHYYDKDFNNEADTPDNFQSRRPNTSFCFLDIRSPGLGDTAMYLCATSRDTGPFRPQHFGDGTRLSIL.

This sequence joins TRBV4-2 and TRBJ2-3; 7 bases align to TRBD2. V shed 0 bases, J shed 2 bases, and the junction held 8 bases outside the gene matches. The length of the CDR3 is 17 residues. The germline gives CDR1 LGHNA, CDR2 YNFKEQ. The CDR3 loop is CASSQEASSGSTDTQYF. The CDR3 nucleotides read TGTGCCAGCAGCCAAGAAGCGAGTAGCGGGTCCACAGATACGCAGTATTTT.

The V gene is TRBV5-4, the J gene TRBJ1-2, with 10 bases identical to TRBD1. The CDR3 sequence is 18 residues long. J lost 8 bases, V lost 4 bases, and 20 bases had no gene match. CDR1 and CDR2 (germline): SGHNT, YYREEE (reference sequence). The CDR3 sequence: CASSPPTGGEGKANGYTF. The CDR3 nucleotides are TGTGCCAGCAGCCCACCGACAGGGGGCGAAGGGAAAGCTAACGGCTACACCTTC.

This CDR3 is CASSYEHPGGYEQYF. The CDR3 nucleotides are TGTGCCAGCAGTTATGAACATCCCGGGGGCTACGAGCAGTACTTC. The rearrangement links TRBV6-5 to TRBJ2-7; a weak D match, TRBD2 (6 bases). The germline V and J ends were trimmed by 3 bases and 3 bases, with 15 bases remaining between them. This CDR3 comprises 15 residues. CDR1 and CDR2 from the germline V gene are MNHEY and SVGAGI.

This clone was counted a single time. The DNA of the CDR3 is TGCGCCAGCAGCCAGAGACAGGGAGGGCACTATGGCTACACCTTC. It is translated as CASSQRQGGHYGYTF. The chain is built from TRBV10-2 and TRBJ1-2, with 7 bases fitting TRBD1. The ends lost 6 bases at V and 3 bases at J; junction bases unmatched: 10. Germline CDR1 and CDR2: WSHSY and SAAADI. The CDR3 has 15 residues.

This clone was seen a few times. The chain employs TRBV10-3 and TRBJ1-6; D not resolved. CDR3 size: 14 residues. V was shortened by 3 bases and J by 9 bases, with 12 bases between the two germline ends. Germline V gene data show CDR1 as ENHRY and CDR2 as SYGVKD. The CDR3 protein is CAISEGFGISPLHF. CDR3 nucleotides: TGTGCCATCAGTGAAGGGTTTGGGATTTCACCCCTCCACTTT.

The CDR3, as DNA: TGTGCCAGCAGCCCACCGGGAGGGGCGGCGCCTGAAGCTTTCTTT. This translates into CASSPPGGAAPEAFF. The genes are TRBV6-6 and TRBJ1-1; the D gene is possibly TRBD1 (5 bases). Trimming took off 6 bases at V and 6 bases at J, with 20 bases between the two ends. The CDR3 runs 15 residues. Germline V lookup: CDR1 MNHNY, CDR2 SVGAGI (reference sequence).

The V call is TRBV7-2, the J call TRBJ1-2; D gene uncertain. CDR1 SGHTA and CDR2 FQGNSA come from the germline V gene. The V and J ends lost 0 bases and 4 bases respectively, with 15 bases between them. The CDR3 covers 16 residues. The DNA of the CDR3 is TGTGCCAGCAGCTTAGCTCTTCCACCAGGAACCTATGGCTACACCTTC. Amino acid sequence: CASSLALPPGTYGYTF.

This CDR3 is CSVDREAFF. DNA of the CDR3: TGCAGCGTTGACCGAGAAGCTTTCTTT. V gene TRBV29-1 combines with J gene TRBJ1-1; D remains ambiguous. CDR1 SQVTM and CDR2 ANQGSEA come from the germline V gene. The CDR3 sequence is 9 residues long. The germline V and J ends were trimmed by 3 bases and 8 bases, with 4 bases remaining between them.

The chain combines TRBV5-4 with TRBJ2-3; D perhaps matches TRBD1 (6 bases). The CDR3 runs to 14 residues. Trimming pared 1 base from V and 3 bases from J, leaving 9 bases between. CDR1 SGHNT and CDR2 YYREEE come from the germline V gene (reference sequence). This CDR3 reads CASSLTGTTDTQYF. The CDR3 DNA reads as TGTGCCAGCAGCTTGACAGGGACGACAGATACGCAGTATTTT.

The gene calls are TRBV4-3 and TRBJ2-1; 11 bases are a match to TRBD1. This CDR3 is built from 15 residues. J gave up 4 bases and V 3 bases, and 2 bases lay outside the gene matches. From germline, CDR1 is LGHNA and CDR2 YSLEER. This CDR3 reads CASSHGQGAYNEQFF. The CDR3 DNA sequence: TGCGCCAGCAGCCATGGACAGGGGGCATACAATGAGCAGTTCTTC.

This sequence joins TRBV18 and TRBJ1-2, with 9 positions matching TRBD1. CDR1 is KGHSH, CDR2 LQKENI, per germline. The V gene end was trimmed by 1 base and the J gene end by 8 bases; junction bases not matched to a gene: 2. This CDR3 has 13 residues. The CDR3 here is CASSPRDREGYTF. The CDR3 region has the DNA TGTGCCAGCTCACCACGGGACAGGGAAGGCTACACCTTC.

V usage is TRBV18 and J usage is TRBJ1-5; a possible D gene is TRBD1 (5 bases). V shed 5 bases and J shed 4 bases, with 15 bases lying between them. From germline, CDR1 is KGHSH and CDR2 LQKENI. The CDR3 is 15 amino acids. The DNA of the CDR3 is TGTGCCAGCTCATTCCAGGGATCGCGGAATCAGCCCCAGCATTTT. This sequence encodes CASSFQGSRNQPQHF. The entire variable domain, with the rest obtained from reference TRBV18 and TRBJ1-5, is as follows: NAGVMQNPRHLVRRRGQEARLRCSPMKGHSHVYWYRQLPEEGLKFMVYLQKENIIDESGMPKERFSAEFPKEGPSILRIQQVVRGDSAAYFCASSFQGSRNQPQHFGDGTRLSIL.